The 5 T cell receptor beta chains given below trace back to one sample, sequenced in a study of blood T cells in healthy people across ages. PCR was performed a second time for about 7 to 11 cycles using a sample-barcoded 5' primer and a J-beta primer mix. TCRdb re-called the 5' RACE reads through MiXCR, storing one row per CDR3 protein. Counted here are around 800,000 distinct CDR3 sequences, roughly 44% occurring once; the ten biggest clones make up about 19%. The specimen was blood. The receptors originated from a man aged 60 to 75 in good health.

The rearrangement uses TRBV20-1 and TRBJ1-2; 8 bases are shared with TRBD1. This CDR3 spans 12 amino acids. J gave up 7 bases and V 5 bases, and 6 bases lay outside the gene matches. Germline loops: CDR1 DFQATT, CDR2 SNEGSKA (reference sequence). Here the CDR3 DNA reads TGCAGTGCTTTCCGGACAGGGTTTGGCTACACCTTC. As protein: CSAFRTGFGYTF.

This chain uses TRBV29-1 with TRBJ2-2; 7 nucleotides match TRBD1. V dropped 7 bases and J dropped 7; count of bases not matched to a gene: 9. The CDR3 runs to 13 residues. Germline V gene sequence: CDR1 SQVTM, CDR2 ANQGSEA. The CDR3 DNA reads as TGCAGCGCCCGAACAGGGGCTAACGGGGAGCTGTTTTTT. This sequence encodes CSARTGANGELFF.

The genes are TRBV19 and TRBJ1-6; 7 nucleotides agree with TRBD1. Germline values: CDR1 LNHDA, CDR2 SQIVND (reference sequence). This CDR3 has 15 amino acids. V gave up 4 bases and J gave up 7 bases; unmatched junction bases: 7. CDR3 residues: CASSSRDRRNSPLHF. CDR3 DNA sequence: TGTGCCAGTAGTAGCCGGGACAGAAGAAATTCACCCCTCCACTTT.

The chain is built from TRBV24-1 and TRBJ2-3; TRBD1 or TRBD2 may be the D gene (5 bases each). Trimming removed 4 bases at V and 7 bases at J, with 14 bases between. Germline assignment: CDR1 KGHDR and CDR2 SFDVKD. The CDR3 runs 14 residues. CDR3 nucleotides: TGTGCCACCAGTGACCCCGCAGGGACCTATACGCAGTATTTT. Its protein is CATSDPAGTYTQYF.

This clonotype has only a few counts. The rearrangement joins TRBV7-6 to TRBJ2-7; TRBD1 is a possible D gene (6 bases). Germline V lookup: CDR1 SGHVS, CDR2 FNYEAQ. The CDR3 has 15 amino acids. Trimming removed 2 bases at V and 6 bases at J, with 17 bases between. The CDR3 loop reads CASSLFKSGAGEQYF. CDR3 nucleotide sequence: TGTGCCAGCAGCTTATTTAAGTCAGGGGCCGGCGAGCAGTACTTC.